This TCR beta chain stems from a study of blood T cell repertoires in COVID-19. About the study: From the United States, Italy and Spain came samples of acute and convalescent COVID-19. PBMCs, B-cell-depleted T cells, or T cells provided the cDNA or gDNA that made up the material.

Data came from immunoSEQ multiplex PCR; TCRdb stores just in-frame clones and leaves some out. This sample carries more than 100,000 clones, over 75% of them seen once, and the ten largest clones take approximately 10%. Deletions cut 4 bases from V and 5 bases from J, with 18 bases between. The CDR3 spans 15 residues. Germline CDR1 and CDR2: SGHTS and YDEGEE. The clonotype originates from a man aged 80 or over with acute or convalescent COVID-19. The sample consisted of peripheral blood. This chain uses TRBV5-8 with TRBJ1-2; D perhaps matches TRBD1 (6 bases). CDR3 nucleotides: TGTGCCAGCAGCCCCACAGGGTCGACAACTTATGGCTACACCTTC. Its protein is CASSPTGSTTYGYTF.